This T cell receptor (beta chain) was sequenced for a study of CD8 T cells in ankylosing spondylitis. Study-level points and caveats: Matched synovial fluid from ankylosing spondylitis patients was reported to be enriched for disease-linked clones.

From the 5' RACE reads, TCRdb called clonotypes with MiXCR, one entry per CDR3 protein. The sample yields some 270,000 distinct CDR3 sequences, approximately 20% seen once. This clonotype was counted between two and nine times. Its matching antigen is unknown. This CDR3 is built from 15 residues. CDR1 is LNHNV, CDR2 YYDKDF, per germline (reference sequence). Trimming took off 8 bases at V and 1 base at J, with 18 bases between the two ends. This chain connects TRBV15 to TRBJ2-7; maybe TRBD2 (6 bases). The sequence derives from a male donor with ankylosing spondylitis or in good health (not recorded which). Input material: blood, either unsorted or a sorted T cell fraction (not recorded which). CDR3 in amino acids: CATFGWDGGSYEQYF. DNA for the CDR3: TGTGCCACCTTCGGATGGGACGGGGGATCCTACGAGCAGTACTTC.